The 29 T cell receptor beta chains below come from one sample, sequenced in a study of cytotoxic CD8 clonotypes in ibrutinib-treated CLL. The table came from immunoSEQ multiplex PCR; TCRdb's copy has only in-frame clones and leaves some out. Here the sample spans roughly 110,000 clones, 50% to 65% being singletons. The sample here was PBMCs, taken after 24 months of ibrutinib treatment. Every receptor here comes from a human donor with chronic lymphocytic leukemia.

This rearrangement joins TRBV5-1 to TRBJ1-2, with D possibly TRBD1 on 5 matching bases. This CDR3 is 15 amino acids long. Trimming stripped 4 bases from V and 4 bases from J, with 17 bases between. CDR1 SGHRS and CDR2 YFSETQ come from the germline V gene. CDR3 loop: CASSLGTGNSYGYTF. DNA of the CDR3: TGCGCCAGCAGCCTCGGGACCGGAAACTCCTATGGCTACACCTTC.

This clone was recorded a few times. The CDR3 loop is CASSLGTGESYEQYF. The CDR3, as DNA: TGCGCCAGCAGTCTGGGGACAGGGGAGTCCTACGAGCAGTACTTC. The chain employs TRBV5-1 and TRBJ2-7, with TRBD1 matching 10 bases. Trimming at V came to 5 bases and at J to 1 base, leaving 6 bases not matched to a gene. The germline gives CDR1 SGHRS, CDR2 YFSETQ. The CDR3 consists of 15 residues.

The rearrangement joins TRBV7-9 to TRBJ2-7, with 10 bases fitting TRBD1. Looked up from germline, CDR1 is SEHNR and CDR2 is FQNEAQ (reference sequence). After removal of 4 bases from V and 2 bases from J, the junction contained 5 bases not matched to a gene. The CDR3 sequence is 15 residues long. Here the CDR3 reads CASSSAGTGAYEQYF. The DNA for the CDR3 is TGTGCCAGCAGCTCTGCCGGGACAGGGGCCTACGAGCAGTACTTC. Full variable domain (remainder filled in from reference TRBV7-9 and TRBJ2-7): DTGVSQNPRHKITKRGQNVTFRCDPISEHNRLYWYRQTLGQGPEFLTYFQNEAQLEKSRLLSDRFSAERPKGSFSTLEIQRTEQGDSAMYLCASSSAGTGAYEQYFGPGTRLTVT.

DNA for the CDR3: TGTGCCAGCAGCCCGGCACCAAACACCGGGGAGCTGTTTTTT. Encoded protein: CASSPAPNTGELFF. The genes are TRBV5-4 and TRBJ2-2, with D hard to call. Germline V gene data show CDR1 as SGHNT and CDR2 as YYREEE (reference sequence). CDR3 length: 14 residues. The germline V and J ends were trimmed by 4 bases and 2 bases, with 9 bases remaining between them.

The gene calls are TRBV5-4 and TRBJ1-5; TRBD1 aligns across 9 bases. The germline CDR1 and CDR2 sequences are SGHNT and YYREEE (reference sequence). V lost 4 bases and J lost 5; bases outside the gene matches: 7. The CDR3 consists of 15 residues. CDR3 sequence reads: CASSPGTGRDQPQHF. The DNA for the CDR3 is TGTGCCAGCAGCCCCGGGACAGGGCGTGATCAGCCCCAGCATTTT.

The chain joins TRBV5-1 to TRBJ2-1; 8 bases agree with TRBD2. The CDR3 has 16 amino acids. J was trimmed by 0 bases and V by 4 bases; bases with no gene match: 6. Germline CDR1 and CDR2: SGHRS and YFSETQ. CDR3: CASSLLAGSSYNEQFF. The DNA of the CDR3 is TGCGCCAGCAGCCTCTTAGCGGGGAGCTCCTACAATGAGCAGTTCTTC.

V gene TRBV7-2 combines with J gene TRBJ1-1, with a tentative D call TRBD1 (5 bases). The CDR3 extends over 15 amino acids. Between the trimmed V and J ends, which lost 1 base and 4 bases, there was a span of 13 bases. The germline V gene has CDR1 SGHTA and CDR2 FQGNSA. The CDR3 DNA reads as TGTGCCAGCAGCTTAGATTACAGCGGGGGCACTGAAGCTTTCTTT. It translates to CASSLDYSGGTEAFF.

The V call is TRBV11-3, the J call TRBJ2-1; D gene uncertain. The CDR3 contains 12 residues. With 1 base removed from V and 7 bases from J, the gap between germline ends came to 5 bases. From germline, CDR1 is SGHNT and CDR2 YENEEA. The CDR3 sequence is CASSLVGNEQFF. The CDR3 nucleotides read TGTGCCAGCAGCTTAGTGGGGAATGAGCAGTTCTTC.

The V and J genes are TRBV5-1 and TRBJ1-1; possibly TRBD1 for D (6 bases). Germline V gene data show CDR1 as SGHRS and CDR2 as YFSETQ. This CDR3 is 12 amino acids long. V was cut by 5 bases and J by 8 bases, with 13 bases left in between. The CDR3 protein is CASRMPGTEAFF. The CDR3 nucleotides read TGCGCCAGCAGAATGCCCGGGACAGAAGCTTTCTTT.

In this sample, this clone turned up a few times. The rearrangement joins TRBV30 to TRBJ1-2; D call uncertain. The CDR3 totals 11 residues. Germline CDR1 GTSNPN, CDR2 SVGIG (reference sequence). V was cut by 0 bases and J by 10 bases, with 9 bases left in between. CDR3 amino acids: CAWSVNVFYTF. The DNA for the CDR3 is TGTGCCTGGAGTGTAAACGTATTCTACACCTTC.

This clone was recorded a few times. In DNA form, the CDR3 reads TGTGCCAGCAGCTCGGGACTAGCGGGGGGCTCCTACAATGAGCAGTTCTTC. The encoded protein is CASSSGLAGGSYNEQFF. The V and J genes are TRBV5-6 and TRBJ2-1, with 15 positions matching TRBD2. The trim removed 3 bases at V and 0 bases at J, leaving 1 base unmatched. This CDR3 contains 17 residues. The V gene's germline CDR1 is SGHDT and CDR2 YYEEEE.

The rearrangement joins TRBV7-3 to TRBJ1-6, with a weak D call TRBD1 (5 bases). CDR1 and CDR2 from the germline V gene are SGHTA and FQGTGA. V was trimmed by 3 bases and J by 6 bases, leaving 12 bases between them. The CDR3 has 15 amino acids. The CDR3 protein is CASSLGDSANSPLHF. Written as DNA, the CDR3 is TGTGCCAGCAGCTTGGGGGATTCGGCTAATTCACCCCTCCACTTT.

The J gene is TRBJ2-7, the V gene TRBV5-6; D unresolved. V dropped 0 bases and J dropped 0 bases, with 13 bases sitting between them. This CDR3 has 16 amino acids. Germline lookup yields CDR1 SGHDT and CDR2 YYEEEE. The CDR3 region is CASSLGSTLSSYEQYF. The DNA for the CDR3 is TGTGCCAGCAGCTTGGGCAGTACCCTAAGCTCCTACGAGCAGTACTTC.

The genes are TRBV6-4 and TRBJ2-1; 11 nucleotides match TRBD1. The CDR3 spans 13 residues. Germline assignment: CDR1 MRHNA and CDR2 SNTAGT. The V gene end was trimmed by 8 bases and the J gene end by 8 bases; junction bases not matched to a gene: 5. CDR3 DNA: TGTGCCAGCTCCCGGGACAGGGGGGATGAGCAGTTCTTC. It specifies CASSRDRGDEQFF.

CDR3 in DNA: TGTGCCAGCAGCGACGGAGGGACAGAGAACGAGCAGTACTTC. Protein sequence: CASSDGGTENEQYF. The chain is built from TRBV6-5 and TRBJ2-7; weak D call: TRBD1 (7 bases). Trimming shortened V by 6 bases and J by 5 bases, and 17 bases separated the two germline ends. Per germline, CDR1 MNHEY and CDR2 SVGAGI. The CDR3 covers 14 residues.

The chain has TRBV7-3 and TRBJ1-1; D is unresolved. Germline CDR1 and CDR2: SGHTA and FQGTGA. CDR3 length equals 15 residues. Trimming stripped 5 bases from V and 0 bases from J, with 13 bases between. CDR3 region: CASSVDRVMNTEAFF. The CDR3 DNA is TGTGCCAGCAGCGTTGATAGGGTAATGAACACTGAAGCTTTCTTT.

V and J are TRBV6-1 and TRBJ1-1, with D hard to call. V was cut by 5 bases and J by 1 base, with 8 bases left in between. CDR1 and CDR2 from the germline V gene are MNHNS and SASEGT. This CDR3 has 13 residues. This CDR3 reads CASSFDKNTEAFF. The CDR3 bases are TGTGCCAGCAGTTTCGACAAGAACACTGAAGCTTTCTTT.

This clone was counted many times. The gene calls are TRBV6-4 and TRBJ1-2; a weak D match, TRBD1 (6 bases). The CDR3 is 13 residues long. V lost 3 bases and J 7 bases, leaving 12 bases between the germline ends. CDR1 and CDR2 from the germline V gene are MRHNA and SNTAGT. CDR3 sequence: CASSDQGRGGYTF. CDR3 DNA: TGTGCCAGCAGTGATCAGGGGCGCGGTGGCTACACCTTC.

Only a few counts were recorded for this clone. The gene calls are TRBV29-1 and TRBJ2-3; 7 bases are shared with TRBD1. Trimming cost V 6 bases and J 1 base; bases outside gene matches: 1. The CDR3 sequence is 12 residues long. Germline-derived CDR1 and CDR2 are SQVTM and ANQGSEA. The CDR3 DNA sequence: TGCAGCGTCGACAGGGGCACAGATACGCAGTATTTT. It is translated as CSVDRGTDTQYF.

The chain recombines TRBV7-6 with TRBJ1-3; D not resolved. V gave up 6 bases and J gave up 0 bases, with 9 bases separating them. The CDR3 extends over 14 amino acids. In germline, CDR1 is SGHVS, CDR2 FNYEAQ. The CDR3 reads CASRLLSSGNTIYF. The CDR3 nucleotides read TGTGCCAGCAGGCTGCTGAGCTCTGGAAACACCATATATTTT.

This clone has just one count. This sequence joins TRBV7-9 and TRBJ1-4; D possibly corresponds to TRBD1 (5 bases). Trimming stripped 3 bases from V and 6 bases from J, with 11 bases between. CDR1 is SEHNR and CDR2 is FQNEAQ in the germline V gene (reference sequence). This CDR3 region has 14 residues. The CDR3 here is CASSLGGVDEKLFF. The CDR3 region has the DNA TGTGCCAGCAGCTTGGGAGGGGTGGATGAAAAACTGTTTTTT.

This chain links TRBV6-5 with TRBJ2-5, with D uncertain. CDR1 is MNHEY and CDR2 is SVGAGI in the germline V gene. The CDR3 totals 13 residues. V gave up 2 bases and J gave up 5 bases, with 9 bases separating them. CDR3 nucleotide sequence: TGTGCCAGCAGTTACACCACTCAGGAGACCCAGTACTTC. As protein: CASSYTTQETQYF.

The V gene is TRBV6-1, the J gene TRBJ2-4; 9 bases align to TRBD2. Germline loops: CDR1 MNHNS, CDR2 SASEGT. Trimming took 4 bases from V and 0 from J; bases not matched to a gene: 4. This CDR3 has 16 amino acids. CDR3 residues: CASSGLAGVAKNIQYF. The CDR3 DNA is TGTGCCAGCAGTGGGTTAGCGGGAGTAGCCAAAAACATTCAGTACTTC.

V and J are TRBV5-1 and TRBJ2-3; 8 bases line up with TRBD2. This CDR3 spans 15 amino acids. The germline CDR1 and CDR2 sequences are SGHRS and YFSETQ. V was pared by 1 base and J by 2 bases, with 3 bases of the junction left unmatched. The CDR3 reads CASSLRRGDTDTQYF. CDR3 DNA: TGCGCCAGCAGCTTGCGGCGGGGGGACACAGATACGCAGTATTTT.

V gene TRBV7-9 combines with J gene TRBJ2-2, with 13 positions matching TRBD2. The CDR3 length is 15 residues. Losses at the gene ends were 6 bases for V and 6 bases for J; bases not matched to a gene: 4. Germline CDR1 is SEHNR and CDR2 is FQNEAQ (reference sequence). The CDR3 DNA follows: TGTGCCAGCAGAACAGGACTAGCGGGGGCCGGGGAGCTGTTTTTT. Translating it yields CASRTGLAGAGELFF.

The chain links TRBV7-9 to TRBJ2-7; D is possibly TRBD1 (6 bases). V lost 4 bases, J lost 4 bases, and 14 bases lay in between. Germline V gene data show CDR1 as SEHNR and CDR2 as FQNEAQ (reference sequence). The length of the CDR3 is 14 residues. CDR3 nucleotide sequence: TGTGCCAGCAGCTCGCCGGGACAACCGTACGAGCAGTACTTC. This encodes CASSSPGQPYEQYF.

This clone was seen a handful of times. The CDR3 sequence is CASSLNPDGYEQYF. DNA of the CDR3: TGTGCCAGCTCACTAAACCCGGACGGCTACGAGCAGTACTTC. The gene calls are TRBV18 and TRBJ2-7, with D uncertain. Germline values: CDR1 KGHSH, CDR2 LQKENI. V was clipped by 4 bases and J by 3 bases, with 13 bases between them. The CDR3 covers 14 residues.

The chain links TRBV19 to TRBJ2-3; D might be TRBD1 (5 bases). The ends were cut back, 5 bases at V and 2 bases at J, with 11 bases in the middle. CDR1 is LNHDA, CDR2 SQIVND, per germline (reference sequence). The CDR3 runs to 14 residues. CDR3 amino acids: CASSLQVATDTQYF. CDR3 nucleotide sequence: TGTGCCAGTAGTCTACAGGTTGCCACAGATACGCAGTATTTT.

This chain's CDR3 is CASSFSSPTTGELFF. The CDR3 DNA is TGCGCCAGCAGCTTTTCTTCCCCGACCACCGGGGAGCTGTTTTTT. J is TRBJ2-2 and V is TRBV5-1; D is uncertain. The CDR3 totals 15 residues. CDR1 is SGHRS and CDR2 is YFSETQ in the germline V gene. Trimming pared 2 bases from V and 4 bases from J, leaving 12 bases between.